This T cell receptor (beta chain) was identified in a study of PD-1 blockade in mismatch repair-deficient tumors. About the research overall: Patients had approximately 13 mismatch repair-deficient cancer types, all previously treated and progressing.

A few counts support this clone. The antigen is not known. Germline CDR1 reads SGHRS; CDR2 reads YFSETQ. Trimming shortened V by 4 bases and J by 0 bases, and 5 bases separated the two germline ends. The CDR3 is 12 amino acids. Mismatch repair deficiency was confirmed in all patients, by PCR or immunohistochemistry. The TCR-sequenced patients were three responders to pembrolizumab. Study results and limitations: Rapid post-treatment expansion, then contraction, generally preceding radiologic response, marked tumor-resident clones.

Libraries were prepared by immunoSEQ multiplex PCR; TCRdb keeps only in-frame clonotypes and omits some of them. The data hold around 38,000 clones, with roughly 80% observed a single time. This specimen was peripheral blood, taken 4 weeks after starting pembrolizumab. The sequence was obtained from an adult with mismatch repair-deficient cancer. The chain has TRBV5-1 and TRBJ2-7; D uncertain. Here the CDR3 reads CASSGNSYEQYF. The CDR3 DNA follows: TGCGCCAGCAGCGGGAACTCCTACGAGCAGTACTTC.